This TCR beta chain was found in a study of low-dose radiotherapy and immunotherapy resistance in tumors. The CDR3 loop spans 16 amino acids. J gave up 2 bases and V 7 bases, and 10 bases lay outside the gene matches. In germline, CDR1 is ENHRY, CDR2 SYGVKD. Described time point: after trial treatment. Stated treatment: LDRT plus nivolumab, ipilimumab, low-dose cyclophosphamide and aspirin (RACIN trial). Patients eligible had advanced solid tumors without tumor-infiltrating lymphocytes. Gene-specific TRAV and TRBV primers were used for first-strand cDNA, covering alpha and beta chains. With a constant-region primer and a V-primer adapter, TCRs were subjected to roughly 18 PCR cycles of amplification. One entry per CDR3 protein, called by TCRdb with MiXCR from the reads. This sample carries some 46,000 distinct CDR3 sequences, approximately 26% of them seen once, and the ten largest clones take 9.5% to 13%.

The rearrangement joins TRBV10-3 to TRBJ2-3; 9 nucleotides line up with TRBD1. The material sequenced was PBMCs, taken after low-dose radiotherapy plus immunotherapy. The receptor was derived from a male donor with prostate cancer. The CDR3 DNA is TGTGCCATCAATGCACAGGGGGCGCCCCCCACAGATACGCAGTATTTT. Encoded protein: CAINAQGAPPTDTQYF.